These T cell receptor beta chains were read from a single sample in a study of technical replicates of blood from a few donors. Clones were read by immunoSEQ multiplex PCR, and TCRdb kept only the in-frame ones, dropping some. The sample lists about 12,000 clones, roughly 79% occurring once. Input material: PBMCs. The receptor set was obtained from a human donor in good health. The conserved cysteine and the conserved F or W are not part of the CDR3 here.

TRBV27,ASSPWGGLYEQY
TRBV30,AWRGTSGSYEQY
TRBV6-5,ASSYSVAGTDTQY
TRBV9,ASSPAGGGYNEQF
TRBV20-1,SLRRGPEQF
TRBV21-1,ASSNGLAGGYNEQF
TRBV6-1,ASSEDSSQWWSYNEQF
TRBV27,ASSPFAPGLAGEVKF
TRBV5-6,ASSLGDRSPGGYT
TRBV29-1,SAGGDASGSRNEQF
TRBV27,ASSFGSGGYNEQF
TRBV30,AWSVGGTSGTHEQY
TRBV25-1,ASSGIALARGFYEQY
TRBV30,AWSAGLRLNEQF
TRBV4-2,ASSQEVPSGTYEQY
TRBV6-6,ASSYSVQGNEQF
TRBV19,ASSMWESGGYT
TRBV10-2,ASSLGIQETQY
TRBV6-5,ATSRDYQYEQY
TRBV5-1,ASGVGRVAGTDTQY
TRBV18,ASSPRGQQETQY
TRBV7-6,ASSLGGGSGVQETQY
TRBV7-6,ASSPRASYEQY
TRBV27,ASSLRGAHEQF
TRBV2,ASERDRGGEQY
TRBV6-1,ASSESVGTANYGYT
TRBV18,ASSRGLAAYNEQF
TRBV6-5,ASSYSVSSLLD
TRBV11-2,ASSTTGTSTDTQY
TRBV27,ASTPKGQATSDEQF
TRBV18,ASSPGIAGHNEQF
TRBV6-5,ASSLSQGQGLGYT
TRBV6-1,ASSEAGGSQETQY
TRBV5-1,ASSLDPTRADYGYT
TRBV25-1,ASSEGTGTYEQY
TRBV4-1,ASSSPGQGAANEKLF
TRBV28,ASSETYRETQY
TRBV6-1,ASSKTSGRPDEQF
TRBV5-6,ASTKHGEQF